Shown below are 22 T cell receptor beta chains from a single sample sequenced in a study of T cell responses to AZD1222 COVID-19 vaccine. The method was immunoSEQ multiplex PCR; TCRdb's version includes in-frame clones alone and lacks a portion of them. The repertoire includes 190,000 or so clones, about 89% of them detected once, and around 3% sits in the top ten. The sample in question was peripheral blood, obtained 28 days after the second AZD1222 dose. The receptors were gathered from an adult who received the AZD1222 COVID-19 vaccine.

The chain combines TRBV6-6 with TRBJ2-1; TRBD2 is a possible D gene (6 bases). Germline V CDR1 and CDR2: MNHNY, SVGAGI (reference sequence). Trimming cost V 5 bases and J 4 bases, with 12 bases left between them. CDR3 size: 14 residues. The CDR3 protein is CASSQGLAYNEQFF. DNA for the CDR3: TGTGCCAGCAGTCAGGGACTCGCTTACAATGAGCAGTTCTTC.

This chain links TRBV5-1 with TRBJ2-3; the D is unclear. The CDR3 contains 12 residues. The germline V gene encodes CDR1 SGHRS and CDR2 YFSETQ. Trimming stripped 1 base from V and 6 bases from J, with 6 bases between. CDR3 amino acids: CASSLKFDTQYF. In DNA form, the CDR3 reads TGCGCCAGCAGCTTGAAGTTTGATACGCAGTATTTT. Looking up the rest from reference TRBV5-1 and TRBJ2-3 gives the full variable domain: KAGVTQTPRYLIKTRGQQVTLSCSPISGHRSVSWYQQTPGQGLQFLFEYFSETQRNKGNFPGRFSGRQFSNSRSEMNVSTLELGDSALYLCASSLKFDTQYFGPGTRLTVL.

The genes are TRBV28 and TRBJ1-1; the match to TRBD1 covers 8 bases. The CDR3 sequence is 14 residues long. CDR1 and CDR2 (germline): MDHEN, SYDVKM. Germline trimming cut 8 bases from V and 6 bases from J; bases unmatched to any gene: 11. The CDR3 nucleotides are TGTGCCAGCGGGGCGACAGGGGAATTCGCTGAAGCTTTCTTT. Its protein product is CASGATGEFAEAFF.

The rearrangement uses TRBV5-1 and TRBJ1-6; a weak D match, TRBD1 (6 bases). This CDR3 region has 14 residues. V lost 4 bases and J 3 bases, leaving 8 bases between the germline ends. The germline CDR1 and CDR2 sequences are SGHRS and YFSETQ. The CDR3 nucleotides are TGCGCCAGCAGCACACAGGGCTATAATTCACCCCTCCACTTT. It encodes CASSTQGYNSPLHF.

The genes are TRBV28 and TRBJ1-2; unclear D gene. This CDR3 spans 13 amino acids. Germline assignment: CDR1 MDHEN and CDR2 SYDVKM. Trimming took off 6 bases at V and 5 bases at J, with 13 bases between the two ends. CDR3 sequence: CASSSSRGYGYTF. The CDR3 DNA reads as TGTGCCAGCAGCTCTAGCCGAGGATATGGCTACACCTTC.

This clone came up once. This rearrangement joins TRBV5-1 to TRBJ2-7; 12 positions match TRBD2. CDR1 is SGHRS, CDR2 YFSETQ, per germline. The CDR3 length is 16 residues. J gave up 4 bases and V 2 bases, and 7 bases lay outside the gene matches. The CDR3 region is CASSFASGRAMYEQYF. The CDR3 DNA reads TGCGCCAGCAGCTTTGCTAGCGGGAGGGCCATGTACGAGCAGTACTTC.

The chain combines TRBV18 with TRBJ1-2; 9 bases map to TRBD1. CDR1 KGHSH and CDR2 LQKENI come from the germline V gene. J was trimmed by 0 bases and V by 0 bases; bases with no gene match: 5. CDR3 length: 17 amino acids. CDR3 protein: CASSPPQGAMANYGYTF. DNA of the CDR3: TGTGCCAGCTCACCACCACAGGGGGCAATGGCTAACTATGGCTACACCTTC.

The chain combines TRBV25-1 with TRBJ2-1, with D possibly TRBD2 on 5 matching bases. Trimming stripped 4 bases from V and 6 bases from J, with 10 bases between. The CDR3 spans 13 residues. Germline V gene sequence: CDR1 MGHDK, CDR2 SYGVNS. CDR3 in amino acids: CASSAAGLNEQFF. The CDR3 DNA is TGTGCCAGCAGTGCCGCCGGACTCAATGAGCAGTTCTTC.

The genes are TRBV10-3 and TRBJ2-2; tentatively, D is TRBD2 (5 bases). The CDR3 loop spans 14 amino acids. V dropped 0 bases and J dropped 6 bases, with 8 bases sitting between them. The germline V gene has CDR1 ENHRY and CDR2 SYGVKD. The DNA for the CDR3 is TGTGCCATCAGTGAGTCGAGGGAGCCCGGGGAGCTGTTTTTT. Amino acids: CAISESREPGELFF.

This rearrangement joins TRBV25-1 to TRBJ1-4, with TRBD1 matching over 7 bases. CDR1 and CDR2 from the germline V gene are MGHDK and SYGVNS. The CDR3 sequence is 14 residues long. Trimming took 6 bases from V and 8 from J; bases not matched to a gene: 9. In nucleotides, the CDR3 is TGTGCCAGCAGGGAGACAGGGACACAAGAAAAACTGTTTTTT. This sequence encodes CASRETGTQEKLFF.

J is TRBJ1-6 and V is TRBV19; 7 bases agree with TRBD1. Looked up from germline, CDR1 is LNHDA and CDR2 is SQIVND (reference sequence). The CDR3 is 14 residues long. V shed 7 bases and J 10 bases; nucleotides not matched to a gene: 10. The CDR3 coding sequence is TGTGCCAGTAACCCAGGGGGTTTTCGATCACCCCTCCACTTT. Protein product: CASNPGGFRSPLHF.

The chain uses TRBV27 and TRBJ1-4, with 7 bases identical to TRBD1. Germline CDR1 MNHEY, CDR2 SMNVEV (reference sequence). This CDR3 has 16 amino acids. V shed 5 bases and J 4 bases; nucleotides not matched to a gene: 10. The CDR3 bases are TGTGCCAGCAGTACCACAGGGGTTCTTTATAATGAAAAACTGTTTTTT. It translates to CASSTTGVLYNEKLFF.

This chain links TRBV6-2 or TRBV6-3 with TRBJ2-7; D is unclear. This CDR3 is 11 amino acids long. The germline V gene has CDR1 MNHEY and CDR2 SVGEGT. V was pared by 2 bases and J by 9 bases, with 8 bases between. This CDR3 reads CASSYGYGQYF. The CDR3, as DNA: TGTGCCAGCAGTTACGGTTATGGGCAGTACTTC.

The chain has TRBV28 and TRBJ1-2; 9 nucleotides match TRBD1. The CDR3 is made up of 14 amino acids. CDR1 is MDHEN, CDR2 SYDVKM, per germline. V shed 7 bases, J shed 7 bases, and the junction held 10 bases outside the gene matches. CDR3 in amino acids: CASTFHRGRFGYTF. For the CDR3, the DNA is TGTGCCAGCACGTTCCACAGGGGGCGTTTTGGCTACACCTTC.

V usage is TRBV27 and J usage is TRBJ2-7, with D maybe TRBD1 (6 bases). Germline-derived CDR1 and CDR2 are MNHEY and SMNVEV (reference sequence). Trimming cost V 4 bases and J 0 bases, with 13 bases left between them. The CDR3 is made up of 15 amino acids. The CDR3 region is CASSYRDTNSYEQYF. As DNA, the CDR3 is TGTGCCAGCAGTTACAGGGACACCAACTCCTACGAGCAGTACTTC.

V and J are TRBV29-1 and TRBJ2-1; D call uncertain. Trimming removed 6 bases from V and 7 bases from J, with 16 bases in between. CDR3 length: 13 amino acids. Germline lookup yields CDR1 SQVTM and CDR2 ANQGSEA. In DNA, the CDR3 is TGCAGCGTCCGGGCTCTAGAGATTAATGAGCAGTTCTTC. Protein: CSVRALEINEQFF.

The V gene is TRBV28, the J gene TRBJ1-3, with TRBD1 identical over 7 bases. This CDR3 spans 16 amino acids. The V gene's germline CDR1 is MDHEN and CDR2 SYDVKM. J was trimmed by 4 bases and V by 6 bases; bases with no gene match: 12. The CDR3 DNA sequence: TGTGCCAGCAGAAACACAGGGGTCCAGGTGGGAAACACCATATATTTT. Encoded protein: CASRNTGVQVGNTIYF.

The chain links TRBV11-3 to TRBJ2-1; no firm D call. The CDR3 consists of 14 residues. The V end was cut by 3 bases, the J end by 3 bases, with 9 bases between. Germline values: CDR1 SGHNT, CDR2 YENEEA. CDR3 nucleotide sequence: TGTGCCAGCAGCTTTTTAGGGAACTACAATGAGCAGTTCTTC. This gives the protein CASSFLGNYNEQFF. Variable domain in full (rest from reference TRBV11-3 and TRBJ2-1): EAGVVQSPRYKIIEKKQPVAFWCNPISGHNTLYWYLQNLGQGPELLIRYENEEAVDDSQLPKDRFSAERLKGVDSTLKIQPAELGDSAVYLCASSFLGNYNEQFFGPGTRLTVL.

This rearrangement joins TRBV5-1 to TRBJ2-5; TRBD1 matches 11 bases. V was pared by 3 bases and J by 4 bases, with 8 bases of the junction left unmatched. CDR3 length: 16 amino acids. From germline, CDR1 is SGHRS and CDR2 YFSETQ. CDR3 bases: TGCGCCAGCAGCTGGACAGGGGGCGGTGTGGGAGAGACCCAGTACTTC. Its translation: CASSWTGGGVGETQYF. Filled out from reference TRBV5-1 and TRBJ2-5, the complete variable domain reads KAGVTQTPRYLIKTRGQQVTLSCSPISGHRSVSWYQQTPGQGLQFLFEYFSETQRNKGNFPGRFSGRQFSNSRSEMNVSTLELGDSALYLCASSWTGGGVGETQYFGPGTRLLVL.

The J gene is TRBJ2-7, the V gene TRBV7-9, with TRBD1 identical over 10 bases. The V gene end was trimmed by 5 bases and the J gene end by 4 bases; junction bases not matched to a gene: 5. The CDR3 extends over 14 amino acids. Germline V gene data show CDR1 as SEHNR and CDR2 as FQNEAQ (reference sequence). CDR3 nucleotides: TGTGCCAGCAGCCCTCGGACAGGGGGGTACGAGCAGTACTTC. Translation: CASSPRTGGYEQYF. Full variable domain (missing parts from reference TRBV7-9 and TRBJ2-7): DTGVSQNPRHKITKRGQNVTFRCDPISEHNRLYWYRQTLGQGPEFLTYFQNEAQLEKSRLLSDRFSAERPKGSFSTLEIQRTEQGDSAMYLCASSPRTGGYEQYFGPGTRLTVT.

The chain is built from TRBV25-1 and TRBJ2-7; 10 positions match TRBD1. Trimming at V came to 1 base and at J to 4 bases, leaving 4 bases not matched to a gene. This CDR3 contains 15 residues. CDR1 is MGHDK and CDR2 is SYGVNS in the germline V gene. As DNA, the CDR3 is TGTGCCAGCAGTGAATTTGGACAGGGGGGTTACGAGCAGTACTTC. Encoded protein: CASSEFGQGGYEQYF.

The V gene is TRBV7-9, the J gene TRBJ1-6, with 7 bases lining up with TRBD1. The CDR3 covers 15 residues. V lost 5 bases and J lost 4; bases outside the gene matches: 5. CDR1 and CDR2 (germline): SEHNR, FQNEAQ (reference sequence). Written as DNA, the CDR3 is TGTGCCAGCAGCCCATCGACAGGGTATAATTCACCCCTCCACTTT. This encodes CASSPSTGYNSPLHF.